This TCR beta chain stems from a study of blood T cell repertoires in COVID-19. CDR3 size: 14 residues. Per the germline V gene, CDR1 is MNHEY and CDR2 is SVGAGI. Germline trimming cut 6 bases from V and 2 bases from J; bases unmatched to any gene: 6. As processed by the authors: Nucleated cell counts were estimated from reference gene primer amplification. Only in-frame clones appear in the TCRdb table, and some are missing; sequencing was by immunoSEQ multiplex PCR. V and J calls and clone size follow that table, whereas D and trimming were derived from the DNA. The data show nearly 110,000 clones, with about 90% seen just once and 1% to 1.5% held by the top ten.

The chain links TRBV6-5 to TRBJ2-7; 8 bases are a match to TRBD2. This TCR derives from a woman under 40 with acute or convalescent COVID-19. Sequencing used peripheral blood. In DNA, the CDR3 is TGTGCCAGCAGGTCGACTAGCGCGACCTACGAGCAGTACTTC. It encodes CASRSTSATYEQYF.